The clone carrying this T cell receptor beta chain was seen ten or more times. The antigen remains unidentified. This record belongs to a study of T cells in Graves' hyperthyroidism and ophthalmopathy. Whole-study findings and limits: Most thyroid clonotypes expanded above 0.001 were also detected in blood. A 13 V-J signature model discriminated ophthalmopathy versus stable hyperthyroidism. Ophthalmopathy, as predicted by the model, came a median 6.5 months after the prediction.

Germline V gene lookup returns CDR1 MNHEY and CDR2 SVGEGT. The CDR3 is 14 amino acids. V lost 6 bases, J lost 2 bases, and 13 bases lay in between. Amplified TCR beta CDR3 regions derived from RNA transcripts. When the TCR CDR3 underwent first-round RT-PCR, the HTBI primer set was used. In TCRdb, the multiplex PCR reads were re-called with MiXCR into one record per CDR3 protein. The data contain about 460,000 distinct CDR3 sequences, less than 25% of them singletons. This clonotype was sampled from a woman aged 65 to 85 with Graves' ophthalmopathy. The chain recombines TRBV6-2 or TRBV6-3 with TRBJ1-1, with a possible D match to TRBD1 (6 bases). Sample: blood. CDR3 DNA sequence: TGTGCCAGCAGACGGTCGACAGGCAACACTGAAGCTTTCTTT. This codes for CASRRSTGNTEAFF.